These T cell receptor beta chains were read from a single sample in a study of T cell repertoires in cytomegalovirus infection. These receptors' antigens are unknown. TCRdb itself ran the reads through MiXCR, one entry per CDR3 protein. Among approximately 260,000 distinct CDR3 sequences listed, 22% were seen once. This specimen was cultured PBMCs, taken from culture after CMV antigen stimulation. These receptors originate from a human donor in good health (CMV status not recorded). Some clones in this sample may be carry-over from other donors' samples. The CDR3 runs from the conserved cysteine through the conserved F or W. Fields, in order: D gene, V gene, J gene, CDR3 protein. A D gene is named only where the DNA matches it firmly.

D: -; V: TRBV5-6; J: TRBJ2-7; CDR3: CASSPRGFYEQYF
D: TRBD1; V: TRBV4-3; J: TRBJ1-5; CDR3: CASSRDRGGGQPQHF
D: -; V: TRBV27; J: TRBJ2-1; CDR3: CASSPVGREQFF
D: -; V: TRBV7-9; J: TRBJ1-4; CDR3: CASSLAATNEKLFF
D: -; V: TRBV20-1; J: TRBJ2-3; CDR3: CSARSFSRSTDTQYF
D: -; V: TRBV29-1; J: TRBJ2-5; CDR3: CSVRPGPETQYF
D: TRBD1; V: TRBV19; J: TRBJ1-2; CDR3: CASSRDSLYGYTF
D: TRBD2; V: TRBV7-2; J: TRBJ2-1; CDR3: CASSLDRTSGNNEQFF
D: -; V: TRBV7-2; J: TRBJ2-3; CDR3: CASSLGLDADTQYF
D: -; V: TRBV7-6; J: TRBJ1-5; CDR3: CASSLALGQPQHF
D: -; V: TRBV9; J: TRBJ2-1; CDR3: CASSVGLDLRYNEQFF
D: TRBD2; V: TRBV7-2; J: TRBJ2-2; CDR3: CASSSASGTNTGELFF
D: -; V: TRBV7-3; J: TRBJ1-1; CDR3: CASSLFTWREAFF
D: -; V: TRBV12-3/TRBV12-4; J: TRBJ2-3; CDR3: CASTYEAGSTDTQYF
D: TRBD1; V: TRBV5-1; J: TRBJ2-1; CDR3: CASSFGQGYNEQFF
D: TRBD1; V: TRBV7-6; J: TRBJ1-1; CDR3: CASSLVEGQTEAFF
D: -; V: TRBV7-2; J: TRBJ2-5; CDR3: CASSLDPADQTQYF
D: TRBD2; V: TRBV11-1; J: TRBJ2-6; CDR3: CASSQPGRDGANVLTF
D: -; V: TRBV20-1; J: TRBJ1-5; CDR3: CSAAALESNQPQHF
D: TRBD1; V: TRBV6-1; J: TRBJ2-4; CDR3: CASDRGGTKNIQYF
D: -; V: TRBV24-1; J: TRBJ1-2; CDR3: CATSANRQEFYF
D: -; V: TRBV9; J: TRBJ1-1; CDR3: CASSDTGFNTEAFF
D: -; V: TRBV6-2/TRBV6-3; J: TRBJ2-2; CDR3: CASSDTGELFF
D: -; V: TRBV6-5; J: TRBJ2-1; CDR3: CASSYSPAASYNEQFF
D: -; V: TRBV27; J: TRBJ2-3; CDR3: CASSLQDHGVDTQYF
D: TRBD1; V: TRBV6-5; J: TRBJ1-5; CDR3: CASKGQGLHQPQHF
D: -; V: TRBV7-2; J: TRBJ2-5; CDR3: CASSPVWGRETQYF
D: TRBD1; V: TRBV7-9; J: TRBJ2-2; CDR3: CASSPSLRTGQYGTGELFF
D: -; V: TRBV12-3/TRBV12-4; J: TRBJ2-7; CDR3: CASRRDGNSYEQYF
D: -; V: TRBV7-2; J: TRBJ1-5; CDR3: CASSLGSGQPQHF
D: -; V: TRBV4-3; J: TRBJ2-7; CDR3: CASSQSLRGEQYF
D: -; V: TRBV28; J: TRBJ2-3; CDR3: CASSPDAGADTQYF
D: TRBD1; V: TRBV20-1; J: TRBJ2-1; CDR3: CSADLLGQAYNEQFF
D: -; V: TRBV19; J: TRBJ1-3; CDR3: CASSTTASSGNTIYF
D: TRBD1; V: TRBV6-1; J: TRBJ2-3; CDR3: CASTRQGASSTDTQYF
D: -; V: TRBV15; J: TRBJ2-3; CDR3: CATSRNRDTITDTQYF
D: -; V: TRBV7-2; J: TRBJ1-2; CDR3: CASSLVGYGYTF
D: TRBD2; V: TRBV7-9; J: TRBJ2-1; CDR3: CASSAGTSGISYNEQFF
D: -; V: TRBV7-8; J: TRBJ2-2; CDR3: CASSLRAAGTNTGELFF
D: -; V: TRBV7-9; J: TRBJ1-1; CDR3: CASTPSSRTEAFF
D: TRBD2; V: TRBV2; J: TRBJ2-2; CDR3: CASSVGLASTGELFF
D: TRBD1; V: TRBV7-8; J: TRBJ2-3; CDR3: CASSIQGDGADTQYF
D: TRBD1; V: TRBV7-6; J: TRBJ2-7; CDR3: CASSPLDRGNEQYF
D: TRBD1; V: TRBV10-3; J: TRBJ1-4; CDR3: CAIRDRSNEKLFF
D: -; V: TRBV27; J: TRBJ1-1; CDR3: CASSLSTVSPRAMNTEAFF